Below are 32 T cell receptor beta chains sequenced from a single sample in a study of cytomegalovirus exposure and HLA in healthy donors. The repertoire was sequenced with immunoSEQ multiplex PCR; TCRdb's copy has only in-frame clones and lacks some. The sample includes roughly 100,000 clones, 85% of them seen just once. The sequencing sample was made of PBMCs. These receptors were obtained from a man aged 18-30 years in good health and CMV-seropositive.

This clone was observed a single time. The rearrangement uses TRBV30 and TRBJ2-5; 7 positions agree with TRBD1. CDR1 GTSNPN and CDR2 SVGIG come from the germline V gene (reference sequence). The CDR3 covers 17 residues. J gave up 0 bases and V 3 bases, and 13 bases lay outside the gene matches. CDR3 sequence: CAWRGGTGEWDQETQYF. CDR3 nucleotides: TGTGCCTGGAGAGGGGGTACAGGGGAGTGGGACCAAGAGACCCAGTACTTC.

V gene TRBV27 combines with J gene TRBJ2-5; 8 bases line up with TRBD2. The CDR3 contains 15 residues. CDR1 is MNHEY and CDR2 is SMNVEV in the germline V gene (reference sequence). After removal of 1 base from V and 5 bases from J, the junction contained 6 bases not matched to a gene. This CDR3 reads CASSLFAGGLETQYF. As DNA, the CDR3 is TGTGCCAGCAGTTTATTCGCGGGGGGTTTGGAGACCCAGTACTTC.

CDR3 coding DNA: TGTGCCAGCAGCGGGGGCGCATCTGGAAACACCATATATTTT. Translated, it gives CASSGGASGNTIYF. This rearrangement joins TRBV9 to TRBJ1-3, with D maybe TRBD1 (5 bases). Per the germline V gene, CDR1 is SGDLS and CDR2 is YYNGEE. Trimming stripped 3 bases from V and 1 base from J, with 8 bases between. This CDR3 region has 14 residues.

The J gene is TRBJ2-4, the V gene TRBV11-2; D gene ambiguous. The CDR3 loop spans 16 amino acids. Trimming stripped 1 base from V and 1 base from J, with 11 bases between. The germline V gene encodes CDR1 SGHAT and CDR2 FQNNGV. Written as DNA, the CDR3 is TGTGCCAGCAGCTTAGTAATCCCCGGGGCCAAAAACATTCAGTACTTC. Translated: CASSLVIPGAKNIQYF.

The chain couples TRBV7-3 to TRBJ2-2; 7 bases are a match to TRBD2. CDR1 and CDR2 from the germline V gene are SGHTA and FQGTGA. This CDR3 spans 16 amino acids. Unmatched junction bases numbered 10, after V lost 4 bases and J lost 5 bases. The CDR3 reads CASSSSPGTTTGELFF. CDR3 nucleotide sequence: TGTGCCAGCAGCTCGAGCCCCGGGACTACGACCGGGGAGCTGTTTTTT.

This clone has only a few counts. The rearrangement links TRBV6-5 to TRBJ2-1; D perhaps matches TRBD2 (6 bases). This CDR3 has 15 amino acids. Germline CDR1 is MNHEY and CDR2 is SVGAGI. Trimming removed 4 bases at V and 3 bases at J, with 13 bases between. CDR3 sequence (DNA): TGTGCCAGCAGTTTAACGGAGGGAAGCTACAATGAGCAGTTCTTC. Translation: CASSLTEGSYNEQFF.

The chain has TRBV6-4 and TRBJ1-1; D may be TRBD1 (6 bases). The V gene's germline CDR1 is MRHNA and CDR2 SNTAGT. The CDR3 runs to 14 residues. The ends were cut back, 6 bases at V and 5 bases at J, with 16 bases in the middle. CDR3 region: CASSPGQSNTEAFF. The CDR3 region has the DNA TGTGCCAGCAGCCCCGGACAGTCGAATACTGAAGCTTTCTTT.

Here the CDR3 reads CASSEIPTDTEAFF. The CDR3 DNA is TGTGCCAGCAGCGAAATTCCGACAGACACTGAAGCTTTCTTT. The V and J genes are TRBV7-8 and TRBJ1-1; D perhaps matches TRBD1 (5 bases). V was cut by 5 bases and J by 3 bases, with 13 bases left in between. The CDR3 has 14 amino acids. Per the germline V gene, CDR1 is SGHVS and CDR2 is FQNEAQ.

This clone was seen only a few times. This chain joins TRBV4-2 and TRBJ1-5; no clear D. CDR3 length: 15 amino acids. V was trimmed by 0 bases and J by 3 bases, leaving 9 bases between them. The germline CDR1 and CDR2 sequences are LGHNA and YNFKEQ. DNA for the CDR3: TGTGCCAGCAGCCAAGATGGGCAGATCAATCAGCCCCAGCATTTT. It codes for CASSQDGQINQPQHF.

The chain employs TRBV7-9 and TRBJ2-1; 11 bases are a match to TRBD2. After removal of 5 bases from V and 10 bases from J, the junction contained 4 bases not matched to a gene. This CDR3 spans 13 amino acids. Germline CDR1 reads SEHNR; CDR2 reads FQNEAQ (reference sequence). Here the CDR3 reads CASSVRLAGEQFF. CDR3 in DNA: TGTGCCAGCAGCGTCAGACTAGCGGGGGAGCAGTTCTTC.

The chain uses TRBV10-3 and TRBJ2-7, with TRBD2 matching over 11 bases. The CDR3 loop spans 17 amino acids. Trimming removed 3 bases from V and 2 bases from J; junction bases left unmatched: 9. The germline V gene encodes CDR1 ENHRY and CDR2 SYGVKD. The CDR3 loop is CAISESSSGRSPYEQYF. In DNA form, the CDR3 reads TGTGCCATCAGTGAATCTTCTAGCGGGAGGTCCCCCTACGAGCAGTACTTC.

The chain recombines TRBV28 with TRBJ2-5; D is possibly TRBD2 (5 bases). The V gene's germline CDR1 is MDHEN and CDR2 SYDVKM. The CDR3 has 15 residues. V lost 6 bases, J lost 4 bases, and 18 bases lay in between. CDR3 nucleotide sequence: TGTGCCAGCAGGTCCCCCCACAGTGGAGGAGAGACCCAGTACTTC. It encodes CASRSPHSGGETQYF.

V is TRBV5-1 and J is TRBJ1-1; D unclear. The CDR3 covers 14 residues. The V gene lost 3 bases and the J gene lost 1 base, with 10 bases spanning the gap. Looked up from germline, CDR1 is SGHRS and CDR2 is YFSETQ. The CDR3 DNA reads TGCGCCAGCAGCTCTCAGGTATCGAACACTGAAGCTTTCTTT. This sequence encodes CASSSQVSNTEAFF.

This rearrangement joins TRBV30 to TRBJ1-5; D is perhaps TRBD1 (6 bases). V dropped 4 bases and J dropped 0 bases, with 16 bases sitting between them. CDR3 size: 16 residues. Germline V CDR1 and CDR2: GTSNPN, SVGIG (reference sequence). Here the CDR3 DNA reads TGTGCCTGGAATCCTTCCAGGGGATATAGCAATCAGCCCCAGCATTTT. It translates to CAWNPSRGYSNQPQHF.

This clone was observed a few times. The chain joins TRBV9 to TRBJ2-5, with 9 bases that match TRBD2. The germline gives CDR1 SGDLS, CDR2 YYNGEE. This CDR3 has 17 residues. J lost 5 bases, V lost 0 bases, and 11 bases had no gene match. CDR3 amino acids: CASSVGASGDLEETQYF. The CDR3 DNA follows: TGTGCCAGCAGCGTAGGGGCTAGCGGGGACCTAGAGGAGACCCAGTACTTC.

Here the CDR3 reads CASSPGLAGVGSYEQYV. Written as DNA, the CDR3 is TGCGCCAGCAGCCCTGGACTAGCGGGAGTGGGATCCTACGAGCAGTACGTC. The chain combines TRBV4-1 with TRBJ2-7, with 13 bases aligning to TRBD2. The germline gives CDR1 MGHRA, CDR2 YSYEKL. V dropped 4 bases and J dropped 1; count of bases not matched to a gene: 7. The CDR3 runs to 17 residues.

The V and J genes are TRBV2 and TRBJ1-5; 9 bases match TRBD1. The length of the CDR3 is 15 residues. Germline assignment: CDR1 SNHLY and CDR2 FYNNEI. With V trimmed by 4 bases and J by 1 base, 2 bases remained unmatched. The DNA for the CDR3 is TGTGCCAGCAGTGGCGGGACAGGGAGCAATCAGCCCCAGCATTTT. It codes for CASSGGTGSNQPQHF.

The chain employs TRBV28 and TRBJ2-7, with 9 bases matching TRBD1. The CDR3 totals 14 residues. Unmatched junction bases numbered 2, after V lost 2 bases and J lost 3 bases. CDR1 is MDHEN and CDR2 is SYDVKM in the germline V gene. For the CDR3, the DNA is TGTGCCAGCAGTTTAGGACAGGGGAACTACGAGCAGTACTTC. Translation: CASSLGQGNYEQYF.

There are many counts of this clone. The chain carries TRBV6-4 and TRBJ2-1, with 8 bases identical to TRBD2. Germline CDR1 reads MRHNA; CDR2 reads SNTAGT. J was trimmed by 4 bases and V by 0 bases; bases with no gene match: 2. CDR3 size: 15 residues. Here the CDR3 reads CASSDSAGAYNEQFF. The CDR3 DNA sequence: TGTGCCAGCAGTGACTCAGCGGGAGCTTACAATGAGCAGTTCTTC.

The rearrangement links TRBV27 to TRBJ2-3, with 10 positions matching TRBD1. This CDR3 contains 15 residues. Germline CDR1 and CDR2: MNHEY and SMNVEV (reference sequence). Trimming took 4 bases from V and 3 from J; bases not matched to a gene: 4. The CDR3 sequence: CASSSGTGVTDTQYF. The CDR3 DNA is TGTGCCAGCAGTTCTGGGACAGGGGTGACAGATACGCAGTATTTT.

The J gene is TRBJ2-2, the V gene TRBV15; D unclear. Germline V gene lookup returns CDR1 LNHNV and CDR2 YYDKDF (reference sequence). Trimming removed 0 bases at V and 2 bases at J, with 7 bases between. This CDR3 contains 15 residues. CDR3 in DNA: TGTGCCACCAGCAGAGATCTCGGTAACACCGGGGAGCTGTTTTTT. It is translated as CATSRDLGNTGELFF.

The gene calls are TRBV2 and TRBJ2-1, with 9 bases that match TRBD2. Germline loops: CDR1 SNHLY, CDR2 FYNNEI. This CDR3 region has 14 residues. The ends lost 4 bases at V and 5 bases at J; junction bases unmatched: 3. The CDR3 nucleotides read TGTGCCAGCAGTGGGACTAGCGAGAACAATGAGCAGTTCTTC. Translating it yields CASSGTSENNEQFF.

The chain carries TRBV29-1 and TRBJ2-5, with a weak D call TRBD2 (5 bases). The CDR3 sequence is 13 residues long. Germline values: CDR1 SQVTM, CDR2 ANQGSEA. V lost 2 bases and J lost 5, with 12 bases in between. CDR3 nucleotide sequence: TGCAGCGTTGAACGGCTAGCAACGGAGACCCAGTACTTC. Translated, it gives CSVERLATETQYF.

CDR3 sequence reads: CSVEAGTGSYEQYF. The CDR3 nucleotides read TGCAGCGTTGAAGCCGGGACAGGGTCCTACGAGCAGTACTTC. The chain couples TRBV29-1 to TRBJ2-7, with 9 positions matching TRBD1. The CDR3 has 14 residues. The V segment lost 1 base and the J segment 1 base; nucleotides outside the gene matches: 2. Germline CDR1 and CDR2: SQVTM and ANQGSEA.

V is TRBV5-4 and J is TRBJ2-1; 14 nucleotides agree with TRBD2. Germline assignment: CDR1 SGHNT and CDR2 YYREEE (reference sequence). This CDR3 region has 16 residues. With 7 bases clipped from V and 8 bases from J, the junction kept 11 bases outside the gene matches. The CDR3 sequence: CASSEGLAGARDEQFF. In DNA form, the CDR3 reads TGTGCCAGCTCTGAGGGACTAGCGGGAGCGAGGGATGAGCAGTTCTTC.

The chain uses TRBV11-2 and TRBJ2-2; 7 bases agree with TRBD2. The J segment lost 2 bases and the V segment lost 7 bases, leaving 10 bases of the junction unmatched. The CDR3 sequence is 16 residues long. CDR1 and CDR2 (germline): SGHAT, FQNNGV. CDR3 sequence (DNA): TGTGCCAGCACCCTAAGGGAGGGGAGAAACACCGGGGAGCTGTTTTTT. Amino acid sequence: CASTLREGRNTGELFF.

This clone occurred once. V is TRBV15 and J is TRBJ2-7; D possibly corresponds to TRBD2 (6 bases). Germline values: CDR1 LNHNV, CDR2 YYDKDF (reference sequence). This CDR3 comprises 14 residues. Trimming removed 1 base at V and 3 bases at J, with 10 bases between. In DNA, the CDR3 is TGTGCCACCAGCAGAGCGCCGGGGGACTACGAGCAGTACTTC. Amino acid sequence: CATSRAPGDYEQYF.

This clone occurred a few times. This chain joins TRBV7-6 and TRBJ1-2, with D perhaps matching TRBD1 (6 bases). CDR1 SGHVS and CDR2 FNYEAQ come from the germline V gene. The CDR3 loop spans 11 amino acids. V lost 4 bases, J lost 8 bases, and 8 bases lay in between. The CDR3: CASSSGGGYTF. For the CDR3, the DNA is TGTGCCAGCAGCTCGGGGGGCGGCTACACCTTC. The variable domain in full, completed from reference TRBV7-6 and TRBJ1-2, reads GAGVSQSPRYKVTKRGQDVALRCDPISGHVSLYWYRQALGQGPEFLTYFNYEAQQDKSGLPNDRFSAERPEGSISTLTIQRTEQRDSAMYRCASSSGGGYTFGSGTRLTVV.

This clone has a single count. The V and J genes are TRBV28 and TRBJ2-3; D is possibly TRBD2 (6 bases). The CDR3 extends over 14 amino acids. CDR1 and CDR2 (germline): MDHEN, SYDVKM. Between the trimmed V and J ends, which lost 5 bases and 0 bases, there was a span of 9 bases. DNA for the CDR3: TGTGCCAGCAGTCCAGGACTAAGCACAGATACGCAGTATTTT. Its translation is CASSPGLSTDTQYF.

The chain is built from TRBV5-6 and TRBJ1-5, with D possibly TRBD1 on 6 matching bases. The CDR3 is made up of 14 amino acids. Deletions cut 4 bases from V and 4 bases from J, with 12 bases between. Germline values: CDR1 SGHDT, CDR2 YYEEEE. CDR3 amino acids: CASSAGQYNQPQHF. Written as DNA, the CDR3 is TGTGCCAGCAGCGCCGGACAGTATAATCAGCCCCAGCATTTT. The complete variable domain, with remaining parts taken from reference TRBV5-6 and TRBJ1-5, reads DAGVTQSPTHLIKTRGQQVTLRCSPKSGHDTVSWYQQALGQGPQFIFQYYEEEERQRGNFPDRFSGHQFPNYSSELNVNALLLGDSALYLCASSAGQYNQPQHFGDGTRLSIL.

This chain connects TRBV7-9 to TRBJ2-2; 16 bases match TRBD2. J gave up 6 bases and V 5 bases, and 9 bases lay outside the gene matches. Germline V lookup: CDR1 SEHNR, CDR2 FQNEAQ (reference sequence). The length of the CDR3 is 18 residues. CDR3 coding DNA: TGTGCCAGCAGCCCCTCCGGGACTAGCGGGAGGGCCCCCGGGGAGCTGTTTTTT. Translating it yields CASSPSGTSGRAPGELFF.

This chain joins TRBV5-5 and TRBJ2-3; no firm D call. The CDR3 loop spans 16 amino acids. Germline CDR1 SGHKS, CDR2 YYEKEE (reference sequence). V was cut by 3 bases and J by 3 bases, with 17 bases left in between. CDR3 nucleotides: TGTGCCAGCAGCTCTAGATTAGGCGCTGTTACAGATACGCAGTATTTT. This sequence encodes CASSSRLGAVTDTQYF.